This TCR beta chain derives from a study of blood T cell repertoires in COVID-19. About the research overall: Acute-phase and convalescent COVID-19 samples originated in the United States, Italy and Spain. The analysed material was cDNA or gDNA that came from T cells, B-cell-depleted T cells, or PBMCs.

Per the original methods: Amplification from reference gene primers served as the basis for estimated nucleated cell counts. TCRdb's copy holds only in-frame clones and misses some; the assay was immunoSEQ multiplex PCR. For V, J and clone size, that table is used; D and trimming come from the DNA. The sample has about 280,000 clones, around 84% seen once; the top ten hold around 5%. Cohort allocation depended upon clinical history that participants reported. The sequence came from a man aged 35 to 55 who had been exposed to COVID-19. Source material: PBMCs or T cells enriched from blood (not recorded which).

The CDR3 here is CSGWGPPITWTGANVLTF. CDR3 in DNA: TGCAGCGGTTGGGGCCCACCCATCACCTGGACTGGGGCCAACGTCCTGACTTTC. The rearrangement uses TRBV29-1 and TRBJ2-6; a possible D gene is TRBD1 (5 bases). Germline CDR1 is SQVTM and CDR2 is ANQGSEA. Trimming took off 7 bases at V and 2 bases at J, with 24 bases between the two ends. This CDR3 region has 18 residues.